The rows below give T cell receptor beta chains drawn from one sample of a study of glioma-infiltrating T cells. TCRdb used MiXCR to reprocess the multiplex PCR reads, holding one entry per CDR3 protein. The repertoire holds some 93,000 distinct CDR3 sequences, roughly 40% seen once, with approximately 38% in the top ten. The specimen sequenced was glioma tissue, nonneoplastic brain tissue, or PBMCs (not recorded which). All receptors derive from a human donor with low-grade glioma or glioblastoma, undergoing nonglioma brain surgery, or in good health (not recorded which). CDR3s include the opening cysteine and the closing phenylalanine or tryptophan. The D gene is left open where the match is weak. A clone size is listed for some rows: how often the clone was seen (once, few, many), or a class if it is expanded.

j_gene,abundance,d_gene,v_gene,CDR3aa,CDR3nt
TRBJ1-5,many,NA,TRBV12-3/TRBV12-4,CASSGGPINQPQHF,TGTGCCAGCAGCGGAGGACCGATCAATCAGCCCCAGCATTTT
TRBJ1-1,many,NA,TRBV12-3/TRBV12-4,CASSTRGFNTEAFF,TGTGCCAGCAGTACCCGAGGTTTTAACACTGAAGCTTTCTTT
TRBJ2-1,NA,NA,TRBV27,CASSLKGGYNEQFF,TGTGCCAGCAGTTTAAAGGGAGGATACAATGAGCAGTTCTTC
TRBJ2-3,NA,TRBD1,TRBV3-1,CASSIGTGVVDTQYF,TGTGCCAGCAGCATTGGGACAGGGGTAGTGGATACGCAGTATTTT
TRBJ2-3,many,TRBD2,TRBV10-3,CAISESPAGGGTDTQYF,TGTGCCATCAGTGAGTCACCAGCGGGAGGAGGCACAGATACGCAGTATTTT
TRBJ1-1,many,NA,TRBV7-2,CASSQAMNTEAFF,TGTGCCAGCAGCCAAGCCATGAACACTGAAGCTTTCTTT
TRBJ2-7,many,NA,TRBV15,CATSGDVGYEQYF,TGTGCCACCTCGGGTGATGTCGGATACGAGCAGTACTTC
TRBJ2-7,NA,NA,TRBV7-3,CASSLSPGYEQYF,TGTGCCAGCAGCTTAAGTCCGGGTTACGAGCAGTACTTC
TRBJ2-3,many,TRBD2,TRBV10-3,CAIGRMAGAGTDTQYF,TGTGCCATCGGCAGAATGGCGGGAGCAGGCACAGATACGCAGTATTTT
TRBJ2-7,many,NA,TRBV2,CASARTPAYEQYF,TGTGCCAGCGCCAGAACTCCCGCCTACGAGCAGTACTTC
TRBJ2-5,NA,NA,TRBV20-1,CSVVRGRETQYF,TGCAGCGTTGTCCGGGGCCGAGAGACCCAGTACTTC
TRBJ1-2,many,NA,TRBV29-1,CSVEWGESYGYTF,TGCAGCGTTGAATGGGGGGAGAGTTATGGCTACACCTTC
TRBJ2-5,NA,TRBD2,TRBV18,CASSPLAGGSTETQYF,TGTGCCAGCTCACCGCTAGCGGGGGGCTCAACAGAGACCCAGTACTTC
TRBJ1-6,many,NA,TRBV2,CASRRGGYSPLHF,TGTGCCAGCAGAAGGGGAGGTTATTCACCCCTCCACTTT
TRBJ1-1,many,NA,TRBV6-2/TRBV6-3,CASSYTSGAEAFF,TGTGCCAGCAGTTACACCTCTGGGGCTGAAGCTTTCTTT
TRBJ2-1,NA,TRBD2,TRBV19,CASSNMASGRWNEQFF,TGTGCCAGTAGTAATATGGCTAGCGGGAGGTGGAATGAGCAGTTCTTC
TRBJ2-1,NA,NA,TRBV27,CASSLSGTGVLFLYKQFF,TGTGCCAGCAGTTTGTCCGGGACTGGAGTTTTATTTCTCTACAAGCAGTTCTTC
TRBJ2-1,many,NA,TRBV19,CASSIVDRKFNEQFF,TGTGCCAGTAGTATCGTTGACAGGAAGTTCAATGAGCAGTTCTTC
TRBJ1-5,many,NA,TRBV7-9,CASSHDSSNQPQHF,TGTGCCAGCAGCCACGACAGTAGCAATCAGCCCCAGCATTTT
TRBJ1-1,many,TRBD1,TRBV12-3/TRBV12-4,CASSPRGQGNTEAFF,TGTGCCAGCTCTCCTAGAGGACAGGGTAACACTGAAGCTTTCTTT
TRBJ1-1,many,TRBD1,TRBV19,CASSITDRGRTEAFF,TGTGCCAGTAGTATCACGGACAGGGGGCGAACTGAAGCTTTCTTT
TRBJ1-1,NA,TRBD1,TRBV28,CAAKQGGYNEAFF,TGTGCCGCCAAACAGGGGGGGTATAATGAAGCTTTCTTT
TRBJ1-2,NA,TRBD1,TRBV20-1,CSSTRADRAYGYTF,TGCAGTTCAACCCGGGCCGACAGGGCTTATGGCTACACCTTC
TRBJ1-2,many,NA,TRBV7-9,CASSLDADYGYTF,TGTGCCAGCAGTTTGGACGCCGACTATGGCTACACCTTC
TRBJ2-7,many,NA,TRBV5-1,CASSLGSGFYEQYF,TGCGCCAGCAGCTTGGGCTCAGGGTTCTACGAGCAGTACTTC
TRBJ1-2,NA,NA,TRBV27,CSSISTGYGYTF,TGTTCCAGCATTTCTACAGGGTATGGCTACACCTTC
TRBJ1-3,NA,NA,TRBV6-4,CASGRGVAGNTIYF,TGTGCCAGCGGGCGAGGAGTAGCCGGAAACACCATATATTTT
TRBJ2-5,many,NA,TRBV29-1,CSVEPIRGGETQYF,TGCAGCGTTGAACCCATAAGGGGCGGAGAGACCCAGTACTTC
TRBJ1-5,many,NA,TRBV12-5,CASARAGSNQPQHF,TGTGCTAGTGCACGGGCGGGGAGCAATCAGCCCCAGCATTTT
TRBJ2-1,NA,TRBD1,TRBV6-1,CASRNARDRDNEQFF,TGTGCCAGCAGAAACGCCCGGGACAGGGACAATGAGCAGTTCTTC
TRBJ1-1,many,TRBD1,TRBV11-2,CASSSGQGAANTEAFF,TGTGCCAGCAGCTCGGGACAGGGGGCAGCGAACACTGAAGCTTTCTTT
TRBJ1-1,many,NA,TRBV5-5,CASSLNLNTEAFF,TGTGCCAGCAGCTTGAATCTGAACACTGAAGCTTTCTTT
TRBJ2-5,NA,TRBD1,TRBV4-1,CASSLGGTGAQETQYF,TGCGCCAGCAGCCTTGGTGGGACAGGTGCGCAAGAGACCCAGTACTTC
TRBJ2-7,NA,NA,TRBV6-4,CASSDSGVGQGHEQYF,TGTGCCAGCAGTGACTCGGGGGTAGGGCAGGGCCACGAGCAGTACTTC
TRBJ2-1,many,TRBD2,TRBV7-2,CASSLVLAANEQFF,TGTGCCAGCAGCTTAGTACTAGCGGCCAATGAGCAGTTCTTC
TRBJ2-7,many,TRBD1,TRBV10-3,CAISGSRTGLSYEQYF,TGTGCCATCAGTGGATCGAGGACAGGGCTGTCCTACGAGCAGTACTTC
TRBJ2-7,NA,NA,TRBV5-1,CDSSLAGTYEKYF,TGCGACAGCAGCTTGGCAGGGACCTACGAGAAGTACTTC
TRBJ2-1,many,NA,TRBV14,CASSQLGGQQFF,TGTGCCAGCAGCCAACTGGGAGGACAGCAGTTCTTC
TRBJ2-3,many,NA,TRBV4-2,CASSQSTSSSTDTQYF,TGTGCCAGCAGCCAAAGTACCAGTTCTAGCACAGATACGCAGTATTTT
TRBJ1-1,NA,NA,TRBV5-6,CASSRGRVGTEAFF,TGTGCCAGCAGCAGGGGCAGGGTGGGGACTGAAGCTTTCTTT
TRBJ2-3,NA,TRBD2,TRBV4-1,CASSQDLARLAGVADTQYF,TGCGCCAGCAGCCAAGATCTCGCGAGACTAGCGGGGGTTGCAGATACGCAGTATTTT
TRBJ2-7,many,NA,TRBV24-1,CATSAGYEQYF,TGTGCCACCAGTGCCGGTTACGAGCAGTACTTC
TRBJ2-2,many,NA,TRBV2,CASSEVEGGELFF,TGTGCCAGCAGTGAAGTAGAAGGGGGGGAGCTGTTTTTT
TRBJ2-7,NA,NA,TRBV7-9,CASSSHRETAGTYEQYF,TGTGCCAGCAGCTCGCACAGGGAGACGGCTGGAACCTACGAGCAGTACTTC
TRBJ2-2,NA,NA,TRBV7-8,CASSLSLGDAGELFF,TGTGCCAGCAGCTTGTCTTTGGGGGATGCCGGGGAGCTGTTTTTT